This T cell receptor beta chain was documented in a study of blood T cells in healthy people across ages. A sample-barcoded 5' primer and a J-beta primer mix were used in a second PCR of roughly 7 to 11 cycles. Each cDNA molecule received a tag from a template-switch adaptor that had 12 random nucleotides. TCRdb ran MiXCR on the 5' RACE reads and lists one entry per CDR3 protein. This sample has hundreds of thousands of distinct CDR3 sequences; about a fifth occur once, and the top ten carry around 21%. Trimming cost V 5 bases and J 10 bases; bases outside gene matches: 9. Per germline, CDR1 SGDLS and CDR2 YYNGEE. The CDR3 spans 14 residues. Each donor gave roughly 9.2 milliliters of peripheral blood. RNA extraction gave at least 5.5 micrograms of total RNA per sample.

The chain links TRBV9 to TRBJ1-6, with 7 bases that match TRBD1. Sequencing was performed on blood. The clonotype comes from a man between 65 and 80 years old in good health. CDR3 region: CASRADRDGSPLHF. The CDR3 coding sequence is TGTGCCAGCAGGGCCGACAGGGACGGATCACCCCTCCACTTT.